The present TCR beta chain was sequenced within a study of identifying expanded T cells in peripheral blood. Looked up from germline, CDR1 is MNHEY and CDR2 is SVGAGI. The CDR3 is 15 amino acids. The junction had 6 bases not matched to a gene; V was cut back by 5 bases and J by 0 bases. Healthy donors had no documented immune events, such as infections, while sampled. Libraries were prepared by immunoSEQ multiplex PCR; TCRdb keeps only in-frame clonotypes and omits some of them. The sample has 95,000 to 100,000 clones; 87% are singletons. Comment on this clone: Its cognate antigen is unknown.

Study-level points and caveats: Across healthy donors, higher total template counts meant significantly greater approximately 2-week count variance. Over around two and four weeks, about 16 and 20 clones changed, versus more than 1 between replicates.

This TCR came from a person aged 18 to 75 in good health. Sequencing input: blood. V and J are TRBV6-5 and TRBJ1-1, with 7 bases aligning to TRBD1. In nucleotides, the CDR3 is TGTGCCAGCAGTCTACAGGGGCCGGTGAACACTGAAGCTTTCTTT. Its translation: CASSLQGPVNTEAFF.